This T cell receptor (beta chain) derives from a study of T cells in Graves' hyperthyroidism and ophthalmopathy. This clonotype was seen ten or more times. On the basis of clinical symptoms, serum thyroxine and TRAb, thyroid ultrasound and orbital computed tomography, diagnoses were made. Between the trimmed V and J ends, which lost 4 bases and 7 bases, there was a span of 13 bases. Per germline, CDR1 SGHVS and CDR2 FNYEAQ. The CDR3 is 13 amino acids. Amplified TCR beta CDR3 regions came from RNA transcripts. TCR CDR3 underwent first-round RT-PCR with the HTBI primer set. MiXCR, applied by TCRdb to the multiplex PCR reads, yields one record per CDR3 protein. The sample lists 370,000 or so distinct CDR3 sequences; roughly 12% were seen once.

This TCR came from a man under 40 with Graves' hyperthyroidism that later progressed to Graves' ophthalmopathy. Sequences were obtained from blood. The genes are TRBV7-6 and TRBJ1-2; TRBD1 is a possible D gene (5 bases). CDR3 DNA sequence: TGTGCCAGCAGCTCCGGAATCGGGGGTGGCTACACCTTC. Translating it yields CASSSGIGGGYTF.